Listed below are T cell receptor beta chains from one sample, sequenced in a study of T cells in Graves' hyperthyroidism and ophthalmopathy. Using its own MiXCR run on the multiplex PCR reads, TCRdb lists one record per CDR3 protein. The table lists more than 450,000 distinct CDR3 sequences, roughly 21% of them singletons. The specimen sequenced was blood. The receptor set was obtained from a man aged 40-49 years with Graves' ophthalmopathy. Both conserved end residues are part of each CDR3. Size values are once, few and many counts, or a class for expanded clones, and some rows have none.

- TRBJ2-5 TRBV3-1 CASSDLGGRQEAQYF
few TRBJ2-3 TRBV19 CASRGSETQYF
few TRBJ2-5 TRBV27 CASSLGGTSETQYF
- TRBJ2-1 TRBV7-9 CASSPRGGERGRNEQFF
few TRBJ1-5 TRBV13 CASSSGTAAGNQPQHF
few TRBJ1-3 TRBV6-1 CASSGNRGSSGNTIYF
few TRBJ2-3 TRBV5-1 CASSLGRSERTDTQYF
- TRBJ1-1 TRBV19 CASGISWGSAEAFF
many TRBJ2-5 TRBV18 CASSQIGGKETQYF
few TRBJ2-5 TRBV6-1 CASSTILDRWETQYF
- TRBJ2-7 TRBV7-9 CASSLGGGRIDEQYF
few TRBJ2-5 TRBV3-1 CASSEGTNLETQYF
- TRBJ1-1 TRBV19 CASRGQGPRGKGNTEAFF
- TRBJ2-2 TRBV10-3 CASKRAADTGELFF
many TRBJ2-1 TRBV5-8 CASSLNRGPYNEQFF
many TRBJ2-4 TRBV3-1 CASSQICEYF
- TRBJ2-5 TRBV20-1 CSALPRETQYF
many TRBJ1-6 TRBV7-9 CASSHNLQQGSLHF
- TRBJ2-7 TRBV10-3 CAISAGRGAYEQYF
- TRBJ1-1 TRBV10-2 CASRFGSGTEAFF
many TRBJ1-2 TRBV5-1 CASSLTGNDGYTF
- TRBJ1-2 TRBV12-3/TRBV12-4 CASNSHETNYGYTF
many TRBJ2-1 TRBV6-2/TRBV6-3 CASSPQGATKDEQFF
- TRBJ1-6 TRBV6-4 CASSDFSFGSPLHF
few TRBJ2-2 TRBV5-1 CASRYNREYGELFF
- TRBJ2-1 TRBV13 CASSTGLAGVNEQFF
- TRBJ1-6 TRBV5-1 CASSRKTGGDSPLHF
many TRBJ1-3 TRBV30 CAWSKGSSGNTIYF
once TRBJ2-5 TRBV4-2 CASSQGSDAAGIQETQYF
- TRBJ2-3 TRBV6-2/TRBV6-3 CASSYSRGGIADTQYF
few TRBJ1-1 TRBV7-6 CASSYTAGMDTEAFF
many TRBJ2-1 TRBV28 CASTFSGSGHNEQFF
many TRBJ2-7 TRBV30 CAWSVQGGSYEQYF
many TRBJ2-5 TRBV5-8 CASSGDRGSETQYF
- TRBJ2-7 TRBV28 CASSLSGTISYEQYF
- TRBJ2-7 TRBV20-1 CSARDPHRDPRPEQYF
- TRBJ1-3 TRBV5-1 CASSLVGGSENTIYF
- TRBJ2-2 TRBV29-1 CSVEDEWGGADGELFF
once TRBJ1-1 TRBV29-1 CSVGPGHNTEAFF
- TRBJ1-5 TRBV5-1 CASSLTGGDSNQPQHF
few TRBJ1-3 TRBV7-8 CASSLEGRISGNTIYF
few TRBJ2-1 TRBV20-1 CSARETGLPYNEQFF
- TRBJ1-5 TRBV19 CASSIQGQNQPQHF
few TRBJ1-2 TRBV12-5 CASANGNYGYTF
few TRBJ1-2 TRBV3-1 CASSQDGRGRGYTF
- TRBJ1-1 TRBV9 CASSVNYEGTEAFF
many TRBJ2-7 TRBV13 CASSLGSGTSGSREQYF
many TRBJ1-2 TRBV7-2 CASSLVAGLANYGYTF
- TRBJ2-1 TRBV30 CAWRARGGRSYNEQFF
many TRBJ2-3 TRBV7-9 CASSPSDSPSTDTQYF
few TRBJ2-1 TRBV7-3 CASSLYGGEQFF
- TRBJ2-3 TRBV7-6 CASSLLGYTDTQYF
few TRBJ1-1 TRBV6-5 CASSFSLLGPEAFF
- TRBJ1-4 TRBV6-5 CASSYGLALEKLFF
- TRBJ1-3 TRBV20-1 CSASGTLSGNTIYF
- TRBJ1-2 TRBV5-8 CASSLEQRINYGYTF